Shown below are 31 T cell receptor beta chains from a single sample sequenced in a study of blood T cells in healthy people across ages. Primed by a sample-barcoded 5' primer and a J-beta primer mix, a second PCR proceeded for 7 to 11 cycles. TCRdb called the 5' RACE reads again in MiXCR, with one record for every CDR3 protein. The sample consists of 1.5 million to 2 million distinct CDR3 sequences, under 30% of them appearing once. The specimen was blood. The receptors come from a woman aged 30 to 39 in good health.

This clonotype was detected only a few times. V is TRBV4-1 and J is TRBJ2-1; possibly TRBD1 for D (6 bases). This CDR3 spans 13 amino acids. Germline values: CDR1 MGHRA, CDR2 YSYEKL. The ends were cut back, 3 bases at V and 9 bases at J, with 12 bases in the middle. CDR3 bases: TGCGCCAGCAGCCAGGGGGCCGAAGGTGAGCAGTTCTTC. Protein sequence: CASSQGAEGEQFF.

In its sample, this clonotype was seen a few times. DNA for the CDR3: TGTGCCAGCAGCTTAGAAGGACTAGCGGGAGGGGGGGAGTTCTTC. It specifies CASSLEGLAGGGEFF. The chain recombines TRBV7-9 with TRBJ2-1, with 15 bases aligning to TRBD2. The CDR3 is 15 amino acids. V was clipped by 1 base and J by 14 bases; unmatched bases: 6. CDR1 is SEHNR, CDR2 FQNEAQ, per germline (reference sequence).

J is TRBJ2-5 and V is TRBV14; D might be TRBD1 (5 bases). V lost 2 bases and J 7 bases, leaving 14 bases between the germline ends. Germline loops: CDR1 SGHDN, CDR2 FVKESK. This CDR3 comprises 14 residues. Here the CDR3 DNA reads TGTGCCAGCAGCCAAACAGGACCTAGGGTGACCCAGTACTTC. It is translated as CASSQTGPRVTQYF.

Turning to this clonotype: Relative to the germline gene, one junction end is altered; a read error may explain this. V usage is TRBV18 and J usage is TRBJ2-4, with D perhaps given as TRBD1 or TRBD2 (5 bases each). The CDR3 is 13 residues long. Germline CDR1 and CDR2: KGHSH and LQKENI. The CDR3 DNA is TGTGCCGGCTCAGCCGGGACGACGAACATTCAGTACTTC. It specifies CAGSAGTTNIQYF.

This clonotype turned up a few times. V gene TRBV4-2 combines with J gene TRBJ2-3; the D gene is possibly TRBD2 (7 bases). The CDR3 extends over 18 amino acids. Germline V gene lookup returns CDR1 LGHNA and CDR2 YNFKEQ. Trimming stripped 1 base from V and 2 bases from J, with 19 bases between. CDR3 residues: CASSQGSGGPILTDTQYF. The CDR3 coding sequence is TGTGCCAGCAGCCAAGGGTCCGGGGGGCCAATCCTCACAGATACGCAGTATTTT.

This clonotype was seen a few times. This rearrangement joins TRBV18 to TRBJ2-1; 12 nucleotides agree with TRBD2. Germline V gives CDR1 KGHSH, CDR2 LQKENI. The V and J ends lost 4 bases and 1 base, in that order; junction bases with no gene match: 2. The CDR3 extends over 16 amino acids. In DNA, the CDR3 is TGTGCCAGCTCACGGACTAGCGGGAAATCCTACAATGAGCAGTTCTTC. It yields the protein CASSRTSGKSYNEQFF.

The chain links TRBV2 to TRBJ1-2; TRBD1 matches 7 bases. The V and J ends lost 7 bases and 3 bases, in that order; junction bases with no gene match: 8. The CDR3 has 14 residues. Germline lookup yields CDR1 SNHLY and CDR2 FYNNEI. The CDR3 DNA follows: TGTGCCAGCAACTCGGTAGGGGGCGACTATGGCTACACCTTC. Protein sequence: CASNSVGGDYGYTF.

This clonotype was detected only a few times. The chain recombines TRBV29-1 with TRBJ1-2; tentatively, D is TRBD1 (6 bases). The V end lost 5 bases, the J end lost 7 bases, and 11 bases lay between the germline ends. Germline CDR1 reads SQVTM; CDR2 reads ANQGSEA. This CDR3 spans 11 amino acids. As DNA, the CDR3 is TGCAGCGTTTCAGGGGTGGCTGGCTACACCTTC. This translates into CSVSGVAGYTF. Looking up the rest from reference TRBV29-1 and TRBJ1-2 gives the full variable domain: SAVISQKPSRDICQRGTSLTIQCQVDSQVTMMFWYRQQPGQSLTLIATANQGSEATYESGFVIDKFPISRPNLTFSTLTVSNMSPEDSSIYLCSVSGVAGYTFGSGTRLTVV.

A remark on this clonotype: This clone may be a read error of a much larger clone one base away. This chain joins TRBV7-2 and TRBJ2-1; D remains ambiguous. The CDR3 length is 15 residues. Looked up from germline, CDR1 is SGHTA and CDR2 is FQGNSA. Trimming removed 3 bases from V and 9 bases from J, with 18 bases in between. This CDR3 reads CASSFLVGREGEQFF. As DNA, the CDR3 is TGTGCCAGCAGCTTTCTAGTGGGAAGGGAAGGTGAGCAGTTCTTC.

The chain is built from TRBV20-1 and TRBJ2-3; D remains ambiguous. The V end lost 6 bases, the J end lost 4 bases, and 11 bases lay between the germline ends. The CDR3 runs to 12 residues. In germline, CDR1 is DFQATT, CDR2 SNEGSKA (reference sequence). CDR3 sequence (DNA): TGCAGTGCCCGCTTCCTGGCAGATACGCAGTATTTT. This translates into CSARFLADTQYF.

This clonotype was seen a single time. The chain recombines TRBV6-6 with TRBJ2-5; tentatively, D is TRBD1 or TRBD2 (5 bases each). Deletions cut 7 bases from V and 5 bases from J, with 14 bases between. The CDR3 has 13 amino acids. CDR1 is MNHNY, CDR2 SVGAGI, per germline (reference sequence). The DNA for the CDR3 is TGTGCCAGCAAGGGACGGGGAGAGGAGACCCAGTACTTC. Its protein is CASKGRGEETQYF.

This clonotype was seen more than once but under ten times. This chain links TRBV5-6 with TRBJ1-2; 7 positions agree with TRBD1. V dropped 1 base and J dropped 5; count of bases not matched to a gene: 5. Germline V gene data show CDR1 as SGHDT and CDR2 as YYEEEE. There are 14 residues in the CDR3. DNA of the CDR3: TGTGCCAGCAGCTTGCCCAGGACAGGATATGGCTACACCTTC. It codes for CASSLPRTGYGYTF. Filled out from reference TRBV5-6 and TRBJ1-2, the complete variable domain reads DAGVTQSPTHLIKTRGQQVTLRCSPKSGHDTVSWYQQALGQGPQFIFQYYEEEERQRGNFPDRFSGHQFPNYSSELNVNALLLGDSALYLCASSLPRTGYGYTFGSGTRLTVV.

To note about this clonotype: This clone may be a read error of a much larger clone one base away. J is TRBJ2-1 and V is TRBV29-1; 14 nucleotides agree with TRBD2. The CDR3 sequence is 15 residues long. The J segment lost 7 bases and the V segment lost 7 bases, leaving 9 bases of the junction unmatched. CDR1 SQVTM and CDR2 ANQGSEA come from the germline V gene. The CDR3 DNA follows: TGCAGCGGAGACCGACTAGCGGGGGGGCGGAATGAGCAGTTCTTC. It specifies CSGDRLAGGRNEQFF.

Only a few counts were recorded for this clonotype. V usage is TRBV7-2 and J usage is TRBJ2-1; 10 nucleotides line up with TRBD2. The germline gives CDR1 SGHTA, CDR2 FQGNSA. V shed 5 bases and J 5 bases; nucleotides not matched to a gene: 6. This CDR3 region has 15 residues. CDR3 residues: CASSRRAGGDNEQFF. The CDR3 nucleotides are TGTGCCAGCAGCCGCAGAGCGGGAGGGGACAATGAGCAGTTCTTC. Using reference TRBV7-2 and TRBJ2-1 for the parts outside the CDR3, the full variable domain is GAGVSQSPSNKVTEKGKDVELRCDPISGHTALYWYRQSLGQGLEFLIYFQGNSAPDKSGLPSDRFSAERTGGSVSTLTIQRTQQEDSAVYLCASSRRAGGDNEQFFGPGTRLTVL.

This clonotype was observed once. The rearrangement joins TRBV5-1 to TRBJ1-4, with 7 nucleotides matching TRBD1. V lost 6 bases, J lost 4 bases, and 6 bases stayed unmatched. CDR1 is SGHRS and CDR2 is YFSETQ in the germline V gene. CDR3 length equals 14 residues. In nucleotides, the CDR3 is TGCGCCAGCAAGGGAGACAGGGTTAATGAAAAACTGTTTTTT. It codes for CASKGDRVNEKLFF.

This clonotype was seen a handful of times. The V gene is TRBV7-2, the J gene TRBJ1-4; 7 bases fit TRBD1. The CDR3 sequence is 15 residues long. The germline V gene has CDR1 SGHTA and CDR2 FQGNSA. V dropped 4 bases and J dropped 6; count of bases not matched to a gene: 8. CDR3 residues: CASSWRQGPDEKLFF. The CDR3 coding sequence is TGTGCCAGCAGCTGGCGACAGGGCCCGGATGAAAAACTGTTTTTT.

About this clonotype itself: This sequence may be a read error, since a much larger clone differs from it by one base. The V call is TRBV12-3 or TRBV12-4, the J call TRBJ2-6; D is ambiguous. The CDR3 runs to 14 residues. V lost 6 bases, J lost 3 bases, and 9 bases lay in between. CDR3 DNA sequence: TGTGCCAGCAGCCCCCCTAATGGGGCCAACGTCCTGACTTTC. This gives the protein CASSPPNGANVLTF.

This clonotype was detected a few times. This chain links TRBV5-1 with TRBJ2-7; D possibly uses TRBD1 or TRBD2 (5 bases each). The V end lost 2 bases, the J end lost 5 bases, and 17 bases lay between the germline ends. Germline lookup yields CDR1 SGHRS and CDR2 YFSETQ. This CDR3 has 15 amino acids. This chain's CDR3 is CASSFRTGQGDEQYF. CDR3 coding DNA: TGCGCCAGCAGCTTCCGAACAGGTCAGGGAGACGAGCAGTACTTC. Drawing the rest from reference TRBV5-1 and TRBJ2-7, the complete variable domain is KAGVTQTPRYLIKTRGQQVTLSCSPISGHRSVSWYQQTPGQGLQFLFEYFSETQRNKGNFPGRFSGRQFSNSRSEMNVSTLELGDSALYLCASSFRTGQGDEQYFGPGTRLTVT.

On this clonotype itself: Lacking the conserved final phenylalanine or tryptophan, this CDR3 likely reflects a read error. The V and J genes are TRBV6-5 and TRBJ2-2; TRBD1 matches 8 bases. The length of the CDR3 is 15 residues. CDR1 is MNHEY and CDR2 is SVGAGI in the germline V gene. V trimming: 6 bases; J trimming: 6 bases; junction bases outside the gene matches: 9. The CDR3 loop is CASRTGQGPAGELFI. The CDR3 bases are TGTGCCAGCAGGACTGGACAGGGACCTGCCGGGGAGCTGTTTATT.

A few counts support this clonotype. The CDR3 region has the DNA TGTGCCAGCAGTTACGGGGCGGGGGGCGGCGAGCAGTACTTC. This translates into CASSYGAGGGEQYF. This rearrangement joins TRBV6-5 to TRBJ2-7; 8 bases agree with TRBD2. Trimming removed 2 bases from V and 6 bases from J; junction bases left unmatched: 6. The CDR3 is made up of 14 amino acids. Germline V lookup: CDR1 MNHEY, CDR2 SVGAGI.

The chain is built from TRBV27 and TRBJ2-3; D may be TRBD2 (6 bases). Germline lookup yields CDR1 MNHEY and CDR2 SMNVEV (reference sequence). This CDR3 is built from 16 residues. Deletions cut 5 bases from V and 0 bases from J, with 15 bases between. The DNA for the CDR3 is TGTGCCAGCAGTGAGCTGGGAGGAACTAGCACAGATACGCAGTATTTT. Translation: CASSELGGTSTDTQYF.

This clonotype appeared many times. CDR3 residues: CSARGANEAQETQYF. The CDR3, as DNA: TGCAGTGCTAGAGGGGCTAACGAGGCCCAAGAGACCCAGTACTTC. The rearrangement uses TRBV20-1 and TRBJ2-5; D unclear. The CDR3 runs to 15 residues. Germline V gene data show CDR1 as DFQATT and CDR2 as SNEGSKA (reference sequence). V lost 1 base and J lost 1, with 13 bases in between.

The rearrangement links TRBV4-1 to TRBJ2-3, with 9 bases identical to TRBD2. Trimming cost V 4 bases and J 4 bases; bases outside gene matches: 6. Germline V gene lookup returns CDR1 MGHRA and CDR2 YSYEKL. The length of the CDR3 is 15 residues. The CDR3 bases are TGCGCCAGCAGCCCGCGCGGGGGGGGGTCAGATACGCAGTATTTT. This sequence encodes CASSPRGGGSDTQYF.

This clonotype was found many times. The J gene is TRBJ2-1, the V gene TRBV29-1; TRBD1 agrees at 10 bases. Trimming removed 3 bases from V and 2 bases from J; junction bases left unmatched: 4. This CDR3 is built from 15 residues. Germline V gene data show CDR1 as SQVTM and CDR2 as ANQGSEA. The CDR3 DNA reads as TGCAGCGTTGAGGGACAGGGGAAAACCTACAATGAGCAGTTCTTC. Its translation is CSVEGQGKTYNEQFF.

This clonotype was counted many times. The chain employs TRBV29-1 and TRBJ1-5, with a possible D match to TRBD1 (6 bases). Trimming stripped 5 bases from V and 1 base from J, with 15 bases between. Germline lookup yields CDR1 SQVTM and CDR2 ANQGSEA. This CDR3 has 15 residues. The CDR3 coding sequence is TGCAGCGTTAGGTCAGGGGTCGGAAGCAATCAGCCCCAGCATTTT. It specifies CSVRSGVGSNQPQHF.

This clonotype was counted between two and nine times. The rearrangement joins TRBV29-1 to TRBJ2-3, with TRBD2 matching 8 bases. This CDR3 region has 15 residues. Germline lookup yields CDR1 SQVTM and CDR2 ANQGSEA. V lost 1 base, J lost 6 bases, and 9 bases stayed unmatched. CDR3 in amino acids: CSVEGGAGVSDTQYF. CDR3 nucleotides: TGCAGCGTTGAAGGAGGAGCGGGAGTGTCGGATACGCAGTATTTT.

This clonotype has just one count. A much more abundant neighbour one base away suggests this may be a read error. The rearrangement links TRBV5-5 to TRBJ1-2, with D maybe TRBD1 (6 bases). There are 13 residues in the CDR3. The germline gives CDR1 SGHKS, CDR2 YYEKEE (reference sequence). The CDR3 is CAGSLQGGGGYTF. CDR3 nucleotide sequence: TGTGCCGGCAGCTTGCAGGGAGGGGGTGGCTACACCTTC.

The CDR3 protein is CASSHLSTGGIDEQFF. Here the CDR3 DNA reads TGTGCCAGCAGCCACCTATCGACAGGGGGCATAGATGAGCAGTTCTTC. The chain recombines TRBV3-1 with TRBJ2-1; 10 bases map to TRBD1. Unmatched junction bases numbered 10, after V lost 3 bases and J lost 8 bases. The germline CDR1 and CDR2 sequences are LGHDT and YNNKEL (reference sequence). The CDR3 sequence is 16 residues long.

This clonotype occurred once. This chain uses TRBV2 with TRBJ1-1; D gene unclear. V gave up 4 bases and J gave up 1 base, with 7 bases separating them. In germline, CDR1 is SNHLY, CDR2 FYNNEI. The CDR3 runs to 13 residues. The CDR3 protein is CASSGEWNTEAFF. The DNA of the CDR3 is TGTGCCAGCAGTGGAGAGTGGAACACTGAAGCTTTCTTT.

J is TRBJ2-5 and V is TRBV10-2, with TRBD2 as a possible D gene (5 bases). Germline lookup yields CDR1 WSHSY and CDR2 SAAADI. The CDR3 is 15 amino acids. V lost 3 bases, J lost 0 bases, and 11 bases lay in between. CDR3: CASSDRLQYQETQYF. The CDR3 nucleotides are TGCGCCAGCAGTGACAGACTACAGTACCAAGAGACCCAGTACTTC.

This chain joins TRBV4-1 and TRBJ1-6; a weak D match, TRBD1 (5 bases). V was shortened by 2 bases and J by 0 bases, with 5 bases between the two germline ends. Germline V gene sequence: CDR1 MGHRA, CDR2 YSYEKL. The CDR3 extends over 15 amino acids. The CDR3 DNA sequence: TGCGCCAGCAGCCAACAGGGCTCCTATAATTCACCCCTCCACTTT. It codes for CASSQQGSYNSPLHF.